The source of this T cell receptor beta chain is a study of CD8 T cells in Susac syndrome. In the study overall: Clinical remission applied to under 10 sequenced Susac syndrome patients, and five or six had active disease.

With 2 bases removed from V and 3 bases from J, the gap between germline ends came to 19 bases. CDR3 length: 17 residues. cDNA came from approximately 0.5 to 1 ug RNA primed by random hexamers. Across 54 Vbeta and 13 Jbeta, immunoSEQ multiplex PCR amplified TCR beta CDR3. TCRdb reanalysed the immunoSEQ multiplex PCR reads using MiXCR and keeps one entry per CDR3 protein. The sample contains about 180,000 distinct CDR3 sequences, 85% to 95% of which appear only once. Material for sequencing was CD4+ T cells from PBMCs. This receptor was taken from a human donor with Susac syndrome. This sequence joins TRBV12-3 or TRBV12-4 and TRBJ1-1, with D possibly being TRBD1 (6 bases). CDR3 sequence reads: CASSLLGRGRRDTEAFF. As DNA, the CDR3 is TGTGCCAGCAGTTTACTGGGCAGGGGAAGGAGGGACACTGAAGCTTTCTTT.